This T cell receptor (beta chain) is from a study of blood T cell repertoires in COVID-19. The overall study: The United States, Italy and Spain supplied acute and convalescent COVID-19 samples.

Data came from immunoSEQ multiplex PCR; TCRdb stores just in-frame clones and leaves some out. The repertoire consists of roughly 98,000 clones, with less than 85% occurring once and the leading ten covering 11%. This CDR3 is built from 15 residues. The junction had 5 bases not matched to a gene; V was cut back by 5 bases and J by 2 bases. In germline, CDR1 is SGHAT, CDR2 FQDESV (reference sequence). The specimen sequenced was peripheral blood. This sequence was found in a man aged 65 to 79 with active or convalescent COVID-19. The V and J genes are TRBV11-1 and TRBJ2-7, with TRBD2 identical over 11 bases. In nucleotides, the CDR3 is TGTGCCAGCAGCCCCCTTAGCGGGGGGGCCTACGAGCAGTACTTC. As protein: CASSPLSGGAYEQYF.